This TCR beta chain was profiled in a study of blood T cell repertoires in COVID-19. The V end lost 2 bases, the J end lost 8 bases, and 16 bases lay between the germline ends. The CDR3 consists of 16 residues. The germline CDR1 and CDR2 sequences are SEHNR and FQNEAQ (reference sequence). Original processing methods: It was from reference gene primer amplification that nucleated cell counts were estimated. The method was immunoSEQ multiplex PCR; TCRdb's version includes in-frame clones alone and lacks a portion of them. The DNA was the basis for D and trimming; V, J and clone size are from that table. The table has roughly 400,000 clones, about 87% seen once; the top ten hold approximately 9.3%.

The specimen sequenced was PBMCs or T cells enriched from blood (not recorded which). This rearrangement joins TRBV7-9 to TRBJ1-6; TRBD1 might be the D (6 bases). The source is a woman in her fifties or sixties who had recovered from COVID-19. CDR3: CASSLSGAGSDSPLHF. The CDR3 nucleotides read TGTGCCAGCAGCTTATCAGGGGCAGGGTCTGATTCACCCCTCCACTTT.